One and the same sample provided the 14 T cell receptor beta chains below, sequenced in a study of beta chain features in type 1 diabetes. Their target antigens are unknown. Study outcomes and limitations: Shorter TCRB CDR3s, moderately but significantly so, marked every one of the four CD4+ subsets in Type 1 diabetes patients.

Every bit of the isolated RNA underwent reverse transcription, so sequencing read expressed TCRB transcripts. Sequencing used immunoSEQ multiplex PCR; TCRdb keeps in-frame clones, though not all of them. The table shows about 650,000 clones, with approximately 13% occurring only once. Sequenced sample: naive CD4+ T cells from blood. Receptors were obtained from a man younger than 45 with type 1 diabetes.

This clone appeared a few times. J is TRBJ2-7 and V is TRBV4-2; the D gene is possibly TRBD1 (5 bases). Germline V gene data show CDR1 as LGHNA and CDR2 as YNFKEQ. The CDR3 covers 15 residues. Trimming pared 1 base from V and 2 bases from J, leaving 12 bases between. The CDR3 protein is CASSQGVTAPYEQYF. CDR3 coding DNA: TGTGCCAGCAGCCAAGGTGTGACAGCGCCCTACGAGCAGTACTTC.

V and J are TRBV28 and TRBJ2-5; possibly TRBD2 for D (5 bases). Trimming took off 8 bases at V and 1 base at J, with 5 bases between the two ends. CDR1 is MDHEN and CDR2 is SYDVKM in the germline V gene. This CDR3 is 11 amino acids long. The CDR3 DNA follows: TGTGCCAGCGGACTCCAAGAGACCCAGTACTTC. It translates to CASGLQETQYF.

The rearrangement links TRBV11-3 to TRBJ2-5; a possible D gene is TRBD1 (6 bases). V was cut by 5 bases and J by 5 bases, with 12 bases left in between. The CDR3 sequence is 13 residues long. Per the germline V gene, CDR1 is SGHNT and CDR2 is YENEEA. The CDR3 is CASSHRVHETQYF. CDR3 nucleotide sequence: TGTGCCAGCAGCCACAGGGTCCATGAGACCCAGTACTTC.

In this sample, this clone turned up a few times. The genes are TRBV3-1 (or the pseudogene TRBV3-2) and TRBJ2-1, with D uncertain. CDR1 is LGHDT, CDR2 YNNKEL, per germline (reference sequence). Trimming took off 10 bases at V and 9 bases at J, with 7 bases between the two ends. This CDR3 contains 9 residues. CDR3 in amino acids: CAIPVEQFF. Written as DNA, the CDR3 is TGTGCCATCCCCGTTGAGCAGTTCTTC.

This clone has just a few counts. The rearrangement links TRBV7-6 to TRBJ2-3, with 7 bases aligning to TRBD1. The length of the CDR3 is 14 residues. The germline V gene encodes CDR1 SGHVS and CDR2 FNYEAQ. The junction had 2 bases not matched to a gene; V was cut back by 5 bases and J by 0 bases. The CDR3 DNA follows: TGTGCCAGCAGCACGGGACAGAGCACAGATACGCAGTATTTT. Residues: CASSTGQSTDTQYF.

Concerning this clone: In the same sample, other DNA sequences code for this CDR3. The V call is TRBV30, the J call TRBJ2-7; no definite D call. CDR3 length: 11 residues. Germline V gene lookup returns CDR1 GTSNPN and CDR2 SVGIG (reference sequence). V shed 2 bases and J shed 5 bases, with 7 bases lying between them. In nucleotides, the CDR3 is TGTGCCTGGAGTCTCGGCCACGAGCAGTACTTC. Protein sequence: CAWSLGHEQYF.

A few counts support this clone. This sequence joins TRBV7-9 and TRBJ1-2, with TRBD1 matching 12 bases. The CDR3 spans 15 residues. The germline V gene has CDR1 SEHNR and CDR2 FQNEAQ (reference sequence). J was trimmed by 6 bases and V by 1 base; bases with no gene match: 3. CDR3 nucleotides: TGTGCCAGCAGCTTAGACGGGACAGGGGGCCATGGCTACACCTTC. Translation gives CASSLDGTGGHGYTF. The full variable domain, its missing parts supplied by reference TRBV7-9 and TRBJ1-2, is DTGVSQNPRHKITKRGQNVTFRCDPISEHNRLYWYRQTLGQGPEFLTYFQNEAQLEKSRLLSDRFSAERPKGSFSTLEIQRTEQGDSAMYLCASSLDGTGGHGYTFGSGTRLTVV.

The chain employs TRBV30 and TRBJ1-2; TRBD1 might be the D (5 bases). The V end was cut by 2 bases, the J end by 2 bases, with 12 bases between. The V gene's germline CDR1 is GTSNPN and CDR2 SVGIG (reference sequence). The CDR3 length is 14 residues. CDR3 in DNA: TGTGCCTGGAGTCTTGGCGAGGGGAACTATGGCTACACCTTC. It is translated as CAWSLGEGNYGYTF.

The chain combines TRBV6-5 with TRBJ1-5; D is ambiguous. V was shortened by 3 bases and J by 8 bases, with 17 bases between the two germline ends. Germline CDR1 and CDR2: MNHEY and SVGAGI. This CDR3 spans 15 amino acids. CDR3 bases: TGTGCCAGCAGTTATCGTGGACCCCCAGAGGAGCCCCAGCATTTT. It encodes CASSYRGPPEEPQHF.

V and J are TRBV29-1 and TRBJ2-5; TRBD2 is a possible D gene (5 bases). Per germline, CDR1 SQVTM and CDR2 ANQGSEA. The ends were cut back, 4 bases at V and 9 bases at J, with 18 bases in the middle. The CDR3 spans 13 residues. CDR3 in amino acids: CSVAGRPVRAQYF. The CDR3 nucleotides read TGCAGCGTTGCAGGCAGGCCGGTGAGGGCCCAGTACTTC.

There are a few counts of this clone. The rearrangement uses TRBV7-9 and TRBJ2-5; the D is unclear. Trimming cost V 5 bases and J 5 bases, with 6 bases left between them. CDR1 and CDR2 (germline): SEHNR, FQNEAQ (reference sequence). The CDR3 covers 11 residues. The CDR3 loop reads CASSADETQYF. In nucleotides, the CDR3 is TGTGCCAGCAGCGCCGATGAGACCCAGTACTTC. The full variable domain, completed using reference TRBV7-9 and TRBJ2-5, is DTGVSQNPRHKITKRGQNVTFRCDPISEHNRLYWYRQTLGQGPEFLTYFQNEAQLEKSRLLSDRFSAERPKGSFSTLEIQRTEQGDSAMYLCASSADETQYFGPGTRLLVL.

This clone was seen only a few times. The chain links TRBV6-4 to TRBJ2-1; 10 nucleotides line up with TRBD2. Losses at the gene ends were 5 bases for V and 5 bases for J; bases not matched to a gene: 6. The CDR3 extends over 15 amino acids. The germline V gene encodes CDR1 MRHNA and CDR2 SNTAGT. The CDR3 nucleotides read TGTGCCAGCAGTCTCCGAGCGGGGGGGGACAATGAGCAGTTCTTC. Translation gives CASSLRAGGDNEQFF.

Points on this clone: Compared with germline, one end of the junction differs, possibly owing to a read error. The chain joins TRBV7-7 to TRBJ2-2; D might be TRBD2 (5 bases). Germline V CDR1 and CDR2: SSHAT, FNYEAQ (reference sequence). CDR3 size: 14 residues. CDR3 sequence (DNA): TGTGCTAGCAGCACACAGCGAGGGACCGGGGAGCTGTTTTTT. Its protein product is CASSTQRGTGELFF.

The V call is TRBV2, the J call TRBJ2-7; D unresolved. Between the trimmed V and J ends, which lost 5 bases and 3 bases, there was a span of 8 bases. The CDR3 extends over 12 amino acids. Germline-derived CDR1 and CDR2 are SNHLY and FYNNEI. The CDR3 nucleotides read TGTGCCAGCAGTAAAAGAGACTACGAGCAGTACTTC. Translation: CASSKRDYEQYF.